Sequencing of this T cell receptor (beta chain) was carried out in a study of IL-17A CD8 T cells in psoriatic arthritis synovium. Describing the broader study: The study aimed to define the phenotype, molecular profile and function of synovial IL-17A+CD8+ T cells in psoriatic arthritis pathogenesis. Results the study describes overall, beyond this receptor: TCR sequencing covered only a few patients, which the authors acknowledged as a limited sample size. Although some individual clones took up over 5% of the repertoire, most synovial CD8+ subsets stayed polyclonal. In a couple of patients, many Tc17 clones were found to be shared with the synovial Tc1 population, resulting in Morisita overlap indices above 0.8. Because no psoriatic arthritis synovial tissue samples were available, cells were taken from synovial fluid instead of synovial tissue.

On this clone: Its target antigen remains unknown. Per-base qualities were not stored, and no clone one base away is much larger.

The CDR3 runs 16 amino acids, cysteine and phenylalanine included. Solely the CDR3 DNA is kept, with 48 bases framed from the first base. Germline trimming: 3 bases from V, 1 base from J; junction bases outside gene matches: 3. Reading the germline V gene gives CDR1 MNHNS and CDR2 SASEGT. CD3+ T cells, isolated magnetically, got 1.5 hours of stimulation with PMA and ionomycin and were then labeled using IL-17A and IFNgamma cytokine secretion assays. Synovial fluid effusions were drawn from actively inflamed joints of patients with psoriatic arthritis. For each patient, synovial fluid served as the source from which three memory CD8+ T cell populations were isolated by sorting: Tc1 cells (IL-17A-IFNgamma+), Tc17 cells (IL-17A+) and the bulk memory fraction, allowing their TCR repertoires to be compared. The Classification of Psoriatic Arthritis Study Group (CASPAR) criteria were met by the psoriatic arthritis patients. Cytokine-secreting cells were counterstained with a viability dye and with anti-CD3, CD8, CD14 and CD4 antibodies and were sorted on a BD FACSAria. TCRbeta sequencing was performed on sorted synovial fluid CD8+ T cell subsets from three patients with psoriatic arthritis. After isolation with Lymphoprep, synovial fluid mononuclear cells were cryopreserved in liquid nitrogen until use. Cryopreservation medium contained around 50% fetal calf serum and around 9.7% dimethyl sulfoxide.

After DNA extraction (Qiagen), TCRbeta V-D-J rearrangements were amplified in a bias-controlled manner and then sequenced at high throughput (immunoSEQ; Adaptive Biotech). On the authors' methods: Productive sequences were analyzed at sequence level using the immunoSEQ Analyzer platform. Clonality was calculated as 1 minus Pielou's evenness, with values from 0 (highly polyclonal) to 1 (monoclonal). The Morisita index, ranging from 0 (no similarity) to 1 (complete similarity), was used to quantify repertoire overlap between subsets. TCRdb retrieved this table from immuneACCESS and kept in-frame rearrangements only. Not all clones are present; in checked studies, unresolved V genes account for under half, and no reason is known for the remainder. V and J calls and clone size are given by that table; D and trimming were obtained from the DNA. The sample has thousands of clones on record, about 72% of them singletons. The ten most abundant clones make up about 10% of the sample.

The sequence came from a human donor with psoriatic arthritis. This chain joins TRBV6-1 to TRBJ2-3; TRBD2 lines up with 11 middle nucleotides. The specimen sequenced was IFN-gamma+ CD8+ T cells from synovial fluid. The cell subset or site label, read with the paper, signifies: IL-17A-IFNgamma+ memory CD8+ (Tc1) cells. The base sequence is TGTGCCAGCAGTGACACTAGCGGGAGCGGCACAGATACGCAGTATTTT. This sequence encodes CASSDTSGSGTDTQYF.